This entry concerns a single T cell receptor (beta chain). Its antigen is not yet known. No base-level quality is on record; no much larger clone is a single base apart. These data are taken from a study of OX40 agonist ivuxolimab in advanced cancers. Background for the entire study: Ivuxolimab was a fully human IgG2 agonistic monoclonal antibody targeting the costimulatory receptor OX40 (CD134). Partial responses occurred in three dose-escalation patients: two with cutaneous melanoma and one with hepatocellular carcinoma. Of the 50 to 55 dose-escalation patients, hepatocellular carcinoma was present in 19, melanoma in some 15, renal cell carcinoma in 9 and head and neck cancer in 9. Intravenous ivuxolimab was administered to patients every 2 weeks at six dose levels: 0.01, 0.1, 0.3, 1.5, 3 and 10 mg/kg. Prior anti-PD-1, anti-PD-L1 or anti-CTLA-4 therapy was permitted, and 40% of dose-escalation patients had received checkpoint inhibitors. The monotherapy dose-escalation portion (N ≈ 57 patients) of the phase I ivuxolimab trial is reported in the paper. Peripheral TCRbeta sequencing was intended to test whether TCR sequence diversity was altered and clonal T-cell expansion was caused by ivuxolimab. In the dose-escalation cohort, 75% to 90% of patients were male, and the mean age was approximately 60 years with a range of roughly 23 to 79.

Genomic DNA was extracted from sorted cells for sequencing of the TCRbeta CDR3 region. The immunoSEQ Assay was used for sequencing of TCRbeta CDR3 regions. Entries here come from immuneACCESS through TCRdb and include only in-frame sequences with V and J called. Some clones fail to appear in such tables; in the studies checked, an unresolved V gene covers under half of the shortfall, and the cause of the remainder is unknown. The sample contains under 70,000 clones, 86% of them found a single time. Around 0.99% of the sample is taken by the ten largest. From the cysteine up to the phenylalanine, the CDR3 has a length of 14 residues. The read is trimmed to its CDR3 DNA, 42 bases read in frame from base 1. Based on the germline V gene, the CDR1 and CDR2 sequences are SGHDT and YYEEEE. Cut back by 1 base and 5 bases, the V and J ends lie 12 bases apart. Overall results and qualifications from the work: At doses of 0.1 to 3.0 mg/kg, clonal expansion of both CD4+ and CD8+ blood T cells was observed from baseline to week 6. The antigen specificity of the peripheral T cells that underwent clonal expansion was not determined. Partial responders in the 0.1-3.0 mg/kg groups had among the lowest normalized peripheral clonal expansion, especially among CD8+ T cells. Low levels of normalized T-cell clonal expansion were also seen in some patients who did not respond. After ivuxolimab, CD8+ T cells had more expanded clones than CD4+ T cells on average.

The trial excluded patients who had a history of autoimmune disease or who were on systemic immunosuppression. Peripheral blood for TCR sequencing was collected from all dose cohorts at baseline, on cycle 4 day 1, and on cycle 7 day 1. The samples were drawn from a first-in-human, open-label, multicenter phase I dose-escalation trial of ivuxolimab. Adults with locally advanced or metastatic head and neck squamous cell, hepatocellular, melanoma or renal cell carcinoma were enrolled in the trial. Before TCR sequencing, CD4+ T cells and CD8+ T cells were sorted from peripheral blood as separate populations.

The TCR comes from an adult with an advanced solid tumor such as melanoma, head and neck, liver or kidney cancer. The chain is encoded by TRBV5-6 joined to TRBJ2-5; the D segment could be TRBD2, given 6 matching bases. The specimen comprised CD4+ or CD8+ T cells sorted from blood, sampled in a trial of the OX40 agonist ivuxolimab. The CDR3 here reads CASSLRDSRETQYF. In nucleotides, the sequence is TGTGCCAGCAGCTTGAGGGACTCGAGGGAGACCCAGTACTTC.